This TCR beta chain was sequenced for a study of blood T cells in healthy people across ages. Study results and limitations: Expanded clonotype shifts may have been confounded, as the donors had an unknown CMV status. With naive T cell percentage, TCR beta diversity showed a strong correlation.

With a J-beta primer mix and a sample-barcoded 5' primer, a second PCR ran roughly 6 to 11 cycles. TCRdb itself ran the 5' RACE reads through MiXCR, one entry per CDR3 protein. In the table there are around 2 million distinct CDR3 sequences, 30% to 40% of which are singletons. Points on this clonotype: Its specificity is not known. One junction end disagrees with the germline gene, perhaps due to a read error.

The CDR3 runs to 13 residues. CDR1 is SQVTM, CDR2 ANQGSEA, per germline. This receptor was identified in a human donor in good health. V usage is TRBV29-1 and J usage is TRBJ2-5; 9 bases agree with TRBD1. The sequencing input was blood. CDR3 in amino acids: CGVEQGAGETQYF. The CDR3 DNA reads TGCGGCGTCGAACAGGGGGCTGGGGAGACCCAGTACTTC.